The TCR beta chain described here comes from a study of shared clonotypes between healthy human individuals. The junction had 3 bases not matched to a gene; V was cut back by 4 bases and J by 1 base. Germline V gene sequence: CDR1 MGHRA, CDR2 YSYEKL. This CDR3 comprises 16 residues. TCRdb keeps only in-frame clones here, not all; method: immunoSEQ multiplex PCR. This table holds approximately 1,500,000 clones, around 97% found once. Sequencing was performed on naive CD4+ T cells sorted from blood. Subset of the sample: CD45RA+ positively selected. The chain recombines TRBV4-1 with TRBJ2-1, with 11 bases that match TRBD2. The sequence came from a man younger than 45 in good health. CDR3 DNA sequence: TGCGCCAGCAGCCCGGGACTAGCGGTTTCCTACAATGAGCAGTTCTTC. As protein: CASSPGLAVSYNEQFF.